These T cell receptor beta chains were read from a single sample in a study of shared clonotypes between healthy human individuals. The repertoire was sequenced with immunoSEQ multiplex PCR; TCRdb's copy has only in-frame clones and lacks some. Of about 870,000 clones listed, roughly 92% were seen once; the top ten hold about 24%. The sample taken for sequencing was naive CD8+ T cells sorted from blood. The receptors here all came from a man aged 25 to 40 in good health. The CDR3 runs from the conserved cysteine through the conserved F or W. The D gene is left open where the match is weak. Clone size is shown for a subset of rows, as once, few, many or a class of expanded clone.

j_gene,d_gene,v_gene,abundance,CDR3aa,CDR3nt
TRBJ1-1,-,TRBV18,-,CASSPPGVEAFF,TGTGCCAGCTCACCCCCGGGAGTTGAAGCTTTCTTT
TRBJ2-7,TRBD1,TRBV7-6,-,CASSERGGAYEQYF,TGTGCCAGCAGCGAAAGAGGGGGCGCCTACGAGCAGTACTTC
TRBJ2-7,-,TRBV27,-,CASVSRQSDTYEQYF,TGTGCCAGCGTGTCGAGGCAGTCCGACACCTACGAGCAGTACTTC
TRBJ2-1,-,TRBV5-6,-,CASTPSGTSSYNEQFF,TGTGCCAGCACCCCTTCCGGGACGAGCTCCTACAATGAGCAGTTCTTC
TRBJ1-3,-,TRBV27,-,CASSLSRSGNTIYF,TGTGCCAGCAGTTTATCCCGATCTGGAAACACCATATATTTT
TRBJ2-7,-,TRBV5-4,-,CASSQGRGYEQYF,TGTGCCAGCAGTCAAGGTCGGGGCTACGAGCAGTACTTC
TRBJ2-1,TRBD2,TRBV27,-,CASSLEPGLAGVENEQFF,TGTGCCAGCAGTTTGGAACCGGGACTAGCGGGAGTAGAAAATGAGCAGTTCTTC
TRBJ2-1,TRBD2,TRBV7-9,-,CATRAAGGIRNNEQFF,TGTGCCACCCGGGCAGCGGGAGGAATCAGGAACAATGAGCAGTTCTTC
TRBJ2-5,-,TRBV27,-,CASTSGLNQETQYF,TGTGCCAGCACCTCTGGACTGAACCAAGAGACCCAGTACTTC
TRBJ2-7,TRBD1,TRBV29-1,once,CSVAGQGYEQYF,TGCAGCGTTGCCGGACAGGGCTACGAGCAGTACTTC
TRBJ2-1,TRBD2,TRBV2,-,CARRTSGDNEQFF,TGTGCCAGGCGGACTAGCGGGGACAATGAGCAGTTCTTC
TRBJ2-7,-,TRBV30,-,CAWSLTASYEQYF,TGTGCCTGGAGTTTAACAGCCTCCTACGAGCAGTACTTC
TRBJ1-4,-,TRBV29-1,-,CSVVPGRGNEKLFF,TGCAGCGTCGTGCCGGGCCGGGGGAATGAAAAACTGTTTTTT
TRBJ2-7,-,TRBV27,-,CASSFAQSSYEQYF,TGTGCCAGCAGTTTCGCTCAATCCTCCTACGAGCAGTACTTC
TRBJ2-3,-,TRBV27,-,CASSRWDTQYF,TGTGCCAGCAGCCGATGGGATACGCAGTATTTT
TRBJ2-7,-,TRBV28,-,CASSSRGLGPYEQYF,TGTGCCAGCAGCTCAAGGGGGTTGGGTCCCTACGAGCAGTACTTC
TRBJ2-1,-,TRBV7-2,-,CASSSKHRDWSSYNEQFF,TGTGCCAGCAGCTCGAAGCACCGGGACTGGAGCTCCTACAATGAGCAGTTCTTC
TRBJ1-5,TRBD1,TRBV9,-,CASSETGVHQPQHF,TGTGCCAGCAGCGAGACAGGGGTGCATCAGCCCCAGCATTTT
TRBJ1-5,-,TRBV28,-,CASSLGRVGQYMSERGQPQHF,TGTGCCAGCAGTTTAGGACGTGTTGGACAGTATATGTCAGAGCGGGGTCAGCCCCAGCATTTT
TRBJ2-7,-,TRBV11-1,-,CASSLELGPAYEQYF,TGTGCCAGCAGCTTAGAGTTAGGCCCGGCCTACGAGCAGTACTTC
TRBJ2-7,-,TRBV27,-,CASSFAGSYEQYF,TGTGCCAGCAGTTTTGCGGGCTCCTACGAGCAGTACTTC
TRBJ1-1,-,TRBV6-5,-,CASSYSGSATEAFF,TGTGCCAGCAGTTACTCCGGATCCGCCACTGAAGCTTTCTTT
TRBJ2-1,-,TRBV9,-,CASSVEGTPWYNEQFF,TGTGCCAGCAGCGTAGAGGGGACACCTTGGTACAATGAGCAGTTCTTC
TRBJ2-3,TRBD2,TRBV9,-,CASSAPTSGRGGTQYF,TGTGCCAGCAGCGCCCCCACTAGCGGGAGGGGGGGTACGCAGTATTTT
TRBJ2-1,-,TRBV7-3,-,CASSQGRDSSYNEQFF,TGTGCCAGCAGCCAAGGGCGGGACAGCTCCTACAATGAGCAGTTCTTC
TRBJ2-2,-,TRBV12-5,-,CASGLTPTEETGELFF,TGTGCTAGTGGTCTCACCCCAACAGAAGAGACCGGGGAGCTGTTTTTT
TRBJ2-2,TRBD2,TRBV9,-,CASSLTSTSANTGELFF,TGTGCCAGCAGCCTAACCTCGACTAGCGCGAACACCGGGGAGCTGTTTTTT
TRBJ1-2,-,TRBV28,-,CASRDNSYTNYGYTF,TGTGCCAGCAGGGATAACAGTTATACTAACTATGGCTACACCTTC
TRBJ2-1,TRBD2,TRBV7-2,once,CASSLDPAGGNEQFF,TGTGCCAGCAGCTTAGATCCAGCGGGAGGTAATGAGCAGTTCTTC